The next 11 T cell receptor beta chains were all read from a single sample in a study of T cell repertoires in cytomegalovirus infection. TCRdb reprocessed the reads with MiXCR, giving one entry per CDR3 protein. The sample records 350,000 to 500,000 distinct CDR3 sequences, approximately 31% being singletons. The specimen was PBMCs. These receptor sequences come from a human donor in good health (CMV status not recorded). Some clones in this sample may be carry-over from other donors' samples.

This clonotype was observed a handful of times. V and J are TRBV12-3 or TRBV12-4 and TRBJ2-2; 8 bases fit TRBD1. J gave up 6 bases and V 2 bases, and 17 bases lay outside the gene matches. This CDR3 is 19 amino acids long. The CDR3 region has the DNA TGTGCCAGCAGTTTAACAGCCTCTCCGGGACAGGCCCGCGCCGGGGAGCTGTTTTTT. It yields the protein CASSLTASPGQARAGELFF.

This clonotype has just a few counts. The gene calls are TRBV19 and TRBJ2-6; D gene unclear. This CDR3 contains 13 residues. The V gene's germline CDR1 is LNHDA and CDR2 SQIVND (reference sequence). Deletions cut 7 bases from V and 4 bases from J, with 8 bases between. The CDR3: CASTSGGANVLTF. In DNA, the CDR3 is TGTGCCAGTACGTCCGGCGGGGCCAACGTCCTGACTTTC.

The rearrangement joins TRBV12-3 or TRBV12-4 to TRBJ1-3; 7 nucleotides agree with TRBD1. V trimming: 3 bases; J trimming: 4 bases; junction bases outside the gene matches: 6. This CDR3 is 15 amino acids long. The CDR3, as DNA: TGTGCCAGCAGTTTGGAGGGGGCGAAGGGAAACACCATATATTTT. Translating it yields CASSLEGAKGNTIYF.

CDR3 residues: CASSSPEYGYTF. The CDR3 nucleotides read TGTGCCAGCAGTTCCCCCGAGTATGGCTACACCTTC. The chain couples TRBV6-5 to TRBJ1-2; D call uncertain. Between the trimmed V and J ends, which lost 4 bases and 5 bases, there was a span of 8 bases. The CDR3 is made up of 12 amino acids. Per the germline V gene, CDR1 is MNHEY and CDR2 is SVGAGI.

This clonotype was observed a handful of times. This rearrangement joins TRBV2 to TRBJ2-3; 13 nucleotides agree with TRBD2. The CDR3 is made up of 14 amino acids. After removal of 6 bases from V and 3 bases from J, the junction contained 0 bases not matched to a gene. Germline V gives CDR1 SNHLY, CDR2 FYNNEI. The CDR3 bases are TGTGCCAGCAGGGGACTAGCGGGGACAGATACGCAGTATTTT. Translation: CASRGLAGTDTQYF.

The rearrangement links TRBV29-1 to TRBJ2-3; D might be TRBD1 or TRBD2, each matching 6 bases. Between the trimmed V and J ends, which lost 7 bases and 5 bases, there was a span of 19 bases. The germline gives CDR1 SQVTM, CDR2 ANQGSEA. CDR3 length: 14 residues. The CDR3 bases are TGCAGCGCTGGGGTCGGGGGCCTGGGAGATACGCAGTATTTT. It specifies CSAGVGGLGDTQYF.

Comments on this clonotype: A clone one base away is much larger, so this may be a read error. The rearrangement uses TRBV7-4 and TRBJ1-3; D gene uncertain. The V gene's germline CDR1 is SGHVT and CDR2 SQSDAQ. This CDR3 has 14 amino acids. The ends were cut back, 6 bases at V and 4 bases at J, with 13 bases in the middle. CDR3 in DNA: TGTGCCAGCAGTACCCCCGGCGAAGGAAACACCATATATTTT. Translated, it gives CASSTPGEGNTIYF.

The chain couples TRBV2 to TRBJ2-1, with 9 positions matching TRBD2. The CDR3 runs to 12 residues. Germline assignment: CDR1 SNHLY and CDR2 FYNNEI. The J segment lost 9 bases and the V segment lost 11 bases, leaving 8 bases of the junction unmatched. The CDR3 reads CASPSGAGEQFF. CDR3 bases: TGTGCCTCCCCTAGCGGGGCAGGTGAGCAGTTCTTC.

This clonotype appeared many times. The V and J genes are TRBV7-2 and TRBJ2-7; 9 bases line up with TRBD1. The CDR3 contains 13 residues. The V segment lost 3 bases and the J segment 13 bases; nucleotides outside the gene matches: 10. Germline assignment: CDR1 SGHTA and CDR2 FQGNSA. The CDR3 DNA reads TGTGCCAGCAGCTTCCCGCCGGGACAGGGCTTTTACTTC. Protein: CASSFPPGQGFYF.

Ten or more counts support this clonotype. The chain employs TRBV5-5 and TRBJ1-2; D unresolved. The V end was cut by 4 bases, the J end by 0 bases, with 16 bases between. The length of the CDR3 is 16 residues. The germline gives CDR1 SGHKS, CDR2 YYEKEE (reference sequence). Here the CDR3 reads CASSHRDTLTNYGYTF. The CDR3 coding sequence is TGTGCCAGCAGCCACCGCGACACTCTTACTAACTATGGCTACACCTTC.

The sample holds many counts of this clonotype. This chain connects TRBV27 to TRBJ2-3, with D maybe TRBD1 (6 bases). CDR3 length equals 18 residues. With 8 bases removed from V and 6 bases from J, the gap between germline ends came to 30 bases. Germline CDR1 reads MNHEY; CDR2 reads SMNVEV (reference sequence). CDR3 nucleotide sequence: TGTGCCAGCGCCGGTATCAGGGGCGCGTTTACCGGAGTTGATACGCAGTATTTT. Protein product: CASAGIRGAFTGVDTQYF.